One T cell receptor (beta chain) is described in this entry. Its target is not known. TCRdb's copy holds only in-frame clones and misses some; the assay was immunoSEQ multiplex PCR. Of about 58,000 clones in the sample, over 60% were seen once. The CDR3 consists of 15 residues. The germline V gene encodes CDR1 SGHRS and CDR2 YFSETQ. V dropped 4 bases and J dropped 6; count of bases not matched to a gene: 9. These data are taken from a study of cytotoxic CD8 clonotypes in ibrutinib-treated CLL. The wider study: Response samples were taken after a median of 12 months on treatment, range 6 to 36. General study points: While tracking circulating CD8+ T-cell counts, baseline clonality exceeded that of age-matched healthy donors. The clonality went up when patients responded to ibrutinib and dropped back toward baseline at progression.

Sequencing was performed on PBMCs, taken after 12 months of ibrutinib treatment. The J gene is TRBJ1-2, the V gene TRBV5-1, with 10 positions matching TRBD1. The TCR originated in a human donor with chronic lymphocytic leukemia. The CDR3 protein is CASSTRQGAKDGYTF. DNA for the CDR3: TGCGCCAGCAGCACCCGACAGGGGGCAAAGGATGGCTACACCTTC.